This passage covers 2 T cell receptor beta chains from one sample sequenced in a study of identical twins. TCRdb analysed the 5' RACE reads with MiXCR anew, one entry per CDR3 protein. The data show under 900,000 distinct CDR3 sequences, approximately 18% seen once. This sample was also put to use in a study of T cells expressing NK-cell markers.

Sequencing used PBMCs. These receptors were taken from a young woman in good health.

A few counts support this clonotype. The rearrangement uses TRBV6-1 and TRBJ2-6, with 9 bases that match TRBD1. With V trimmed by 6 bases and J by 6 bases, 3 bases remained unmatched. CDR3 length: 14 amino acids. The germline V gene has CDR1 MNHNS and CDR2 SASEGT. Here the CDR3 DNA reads TGTGCCAGCAGAGACAGGGGGTTGGCCAACGTCCTGACTTTC. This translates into CASRDRGLANVLTF.

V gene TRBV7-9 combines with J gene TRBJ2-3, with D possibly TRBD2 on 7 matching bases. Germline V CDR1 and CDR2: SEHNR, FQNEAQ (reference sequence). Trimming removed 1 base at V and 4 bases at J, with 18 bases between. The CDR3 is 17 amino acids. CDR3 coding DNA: TGTGCCAGCAGCTTAGGGGTGGGGGGGCCACGTCCAGATACGCAGTATTTT. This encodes CASSLGVGGPRPDTQYF.